One sample yielded the 20 T cell receptor beta chains listed below, sequenced in a study of blood T cell repertoires in COVID-19. Sequenced by immunoSEQ multiplex PCR; TCRdb stores in-frame clones only, minus some. This sample carries a few hundred thousand clones, about nine tenths of them seen once, and the ten largest clones take 3.5% to 4%. The sequenced material came from peripheral blood. The receptors stem from a woman between 55 and 75 years old with COVID-19, enrolled during active disease.

The CDR3 reads CASSWDRPYNSPLHF. CDR3 DNA sequence: TGTGCCAGCTCTTGGGACAGGCCATATAATTCACCCCTCCACTTT. The J gene is TRBJ1-6, the V gene TRBV18; 8 nucleotides agree with TRBD1. This CDR3 contains 15 residues. The ends lost 6 bases at V and 4 bases at J; junction bases unmatched: 5. The germline V gene has CDR1 KGHSH and CDR2 LQKENI.

This clone was seen once. J is TRBJ1-4 and V is TRBV6-6; TRBD1 agrees at 8 bases. V shed 2 bases, J shed 5 bases, and the junction held 4 bases outside the gene matches. Looked up from germline, CDR1 is MNHNY and CDR2 is SVGAGI (reference sequence). The CDR3 covers 15 residues. The chain's CDR3 is CASSYRTGGNEKLFF. The CDR3 DNA follows: TGTGCCAGCAGTTACCGAACAGGGGGGAATGAAAAACTGTTTTTT.

The chain combines TRBV6-2 or TRBV6-3 with TRBJ2-3, with 8 bases that match TRBD2. Trimming removed 2 bases from V and 1 base from J; junction bases left unmatched: 8. Germline CDR1 and CDR2: MNHEY and SVGEGT. This CDR3 has 17 residues. The DNA of the CDR3 is TGTGCCAGCAGTTACGGGCAAGCGGGGGAGGGCACAGATACGCAGTATTTT. Its protein product is CASSYGQAGEGTDTQYF.

CDR3 amino acids: CASSQGRQGAGGYTF. The DNA for the CDR3 is TGTGCCAGCAGCCAAGGAAGGCAGGGGGCTGGTGGCTACACCTTC. The V call is TRBV4-2, the J call TRBJ1-2; 8 positions agree with TRBD1. The junction had 8 bases not matched to a gene; V was cut back by 1 base and J by 7 bases. CDR1 and CDR2 (germline): LGHNA, YNFKEQ. There are 15 residues in the CDR3.

This chain links TRBV19 with TRBJ1-1; 8 bases are shared with TRBD1. The germline gives CDR1 LNHDA, CDR2 SQIVND (reference sequence). V dropped 9 bases and J dropped 4; count of bases not matched to a gene: 7. The CDR3 sequence is 13 residues long. The CDR3 coding sequence is TGTGCCAGCCAAGACAGGGGCCTCACTGAAGCTTTCTTT. This gives the protein CASQDRGLTEAFF.

V and J are TRBV2 and TRBJ2-3; D might be TRBD2 (5 bases). Trimming left V 5 bases short and J 6 bases short, with 9 bases between. The CDR3 covers 12 residues. Looked up from germline, CDR1 is SNHLY and CDR2 is FYNNEI. The CDR3 protein is CASSTQRDTQYF. The DNA of the CDR3 is TGTGCCAGCAGTACCCAGCGGGATACGCAGTATTTT.

V and J are TRBV7-9 and TRBJ1-4; the match to TRBD1 covers 10 bases. Trimming removed 1 base from V and 5 bases from J; junction bases left unmatched: 4. The CDR3 length is 16 residues. Looked up from germline, CDR1 is SEHNR and CDR2 is FQNEAQ (reference sequence). In nucleotides, the CDR3 is TGTGCCAGCAGCTTAGTGGCGGGACAGGGGAATGAAAAACTGTTTTTT. Translated, it gives CASSLVAGQGNEKLFF.

The rearrangement joins TRBV6-5 to TRBJ2-7, with TRBD1 matching over 8 bases. The length of the CDR3 is 14 residues. In germline, CDR1 is MNHEY, CDR2 SVGAGI. V was clipped by 0 bases and J by 6 bases; unmatched bases: 4. The CDR3 bases are TGTGCCAGCAGTTACTCGACAGGGGATCTCGAGCAGTACTTC. Translating gives CASSYSTGDLEQYF.

V usage is TRBV6-6 and J usage is TRBJ1-1, with D uncertain. The CDR3 contains 14 residues. Trimming cost V 2 bases and J 3 bases, with 10 bases left between them. CDR1 is MNHNY and CDR2 is SVGAGI in the germline V gene (reference sequence). CDR3 in DNA: TGTGCCAGCAGTTACCGCCAGACTCACACTGAAGCTTTCTTT. This encodes CASSYRQTHTEAFF.

The rearrangement links TRBV11-2 to TRBJ2-7; 9 nucleotides match TRBD1. Germline CDR1 SGHAT, CDR2 FQNNGV. The length of the CDR3 is 15 residues. Losses at the gene ends were 8 bases for V and 5 bases for J; bases not matched to a gene: 13. CDR3 sequence (DNA): TGTGCCAGCCACGACCCAGGGACAGGGTCCCACGAGCAGTACTTC. It yields the protein CASHDPGTGSHEQYF. Using reference TRBV11-2 and TRBJ2-7 for the parts outside the CDR3, the full variable domain is EAGVAQSPRYKIIEKRQSVAFWCNPISGHATLYWYQQILGQGPKLLIQFQNNGVVDDSQLPKDRFSAERLKGVDSTLKIQPAKLEDSAVYLCASHDPGTGSHEQYFGPGTRLTVT.

V and J are TRBV7-8 and TRBJ1-1, with D possibly being TRBD1 (6 bases). The V end lost 1 base, the J end lost 4 bases, and 19 bases lay between the germline ends. Germline CDR1 and CDR2: SGHVS and FQNEAQ. This CDR3 contains 17 residues. The CDR3 protein is CASSLGGGRTGSTEAFF. In nucleotides, the CDR3 is TGTGCCAGCAGCTTAGGTGGAGGACGCACAGGGTCCACTGAAGCTTTCTTT. The variable domain in full, completed from reference TRBV7-8 and TRBJ1-1, reads GAGVSQSPRYKVAKRGQDVALRCDPISGHVSLFWYQQALGQGPEFLTYFQNEAQLDKSGLPSDRFFAERPEGSVSTLKIQRTQQEDSAVYLCASSLGGGRTGSTEAFFGQGTRLTVV.

This clone was counted once. The V gene is TRBV6-1, the J gene TRBJ1-2, with 12 bases matching TRBD1. From germline, CDR1 is MNHNS and CDR2 SASEGT. The CDR3 contains 15 residues. J gave up 3 bases and V 3 bases, and 2 bases lay outside the gene matches. As DNA, the CDR3 is TGTGCCAGCAGTGACGGGACAGGGGGCTACTATGGCTACACCTTC. It specifies CASSDGTGGYYGYTF.

The genes are TRBV5-1 and TRBJ2-5; perhaps TRBD1 as D (6 bases). The V gene lost 6 bases and the J gene lost 2 bases, with 14 bases spanning the gap. From germline, CDR1 is SGHRS and CDR2 YFSETQ. The CDR3 runs 14 residues. CDR3 nucleotide sequence: TGCGCCAGCAACCTCGACAGGTTTCAAGAGACCCAGTACTTC. Translating it yields CASNLDRFQETQYF.

The rearrangement joins TRBV5-1 to TRBJ2-1; 10 bases fit TRBD2. Germline V gene lookup returns CDR1 SGHRS and CDR2 YFSETQ. V lost 1 base and J lost 0; bases outside the gene matches: 7. The length of the CDR3 is 18 residues. Written as DNA, the CDR3 is TGCGCCAGCAGCTTGCTAGCGGGGGCCCAGAGCTCCTACAATGAGCAGTTCTTC. Residues: CASSLLAGAQSSYNEQFF.

The genes are TRBV5-1 and TRBJ1-6; D gene unclear. The germline gives CDR1 SGHRS, CDR2 YFSETQ. Trimming took 5 bases from V and 6 from J, leaving 18 bases between them. There are 16 residues in the CDR3. CDR3 bases: TGCGCCAGCAGGGAAGGTGCGGGAGAGGGTAATTCACCCCTCCACTTT. Translated: CASREGAGEGNSPLHF.

This clone was counted between two and nine times. The CDR3 protein is CSASSRGDFNYGYTF. CDR3 coding DNA: TGCAGTGCTAGTTCCAGGGGGGACTTCAACTATGGCTACACCTTC. V and J are TRBV20-1 and TRBJ1-2, with TRBD1 matching over 7 bases. The V gene end was trimmed by 3 bases and the J gene end by 2 bases; junction bases not matched to a gene: 9. CDR1 and CDR2 (germline): DFQATT, SNEGSKA (reference sequence). The CDR3 spans 15 residues.

For this clone: The same CDR3 also results from other DNA sequences found in this sample. This chain joins TRBV5-1 and TRBJ1-3; D remains unclear. V shed 2 bases and J shed 0 bases, with 6 bases lying between them. Per germline, CDR1 SGHRS and CDR2 YFSETQ. The CDR3 runs to 14 residues. The CDR3 region has the DNA TGCGCCAGCAGCTTTGGGAGCTCTGGAAACACCATATATTTT. The encoded protein is CASSFGSSGNTIYF. Using reference TRBV5-1 and TRBJ1-3 for the parts outside the CDR3, the full variable domain is KAGVTQTPRYLIKTRGQQVTLSCSPISGHRSVSWYQQTPGQGLQFLFEYFSETQRNKGNFPGRFSGRQFSNSRSEMNVSTLELGDSALYLCASSFGSSGNTIYFGEGSWLTVV.

J is TRBJ1-1 and V is TRBV18, with TRBD1 as a possible D gene (5 bases). CDR1 and CDR2 from the germline V gene are KGHSH and LQKENI. Trimming took off 6 bases at V and 3 bases at J, with 11 bases between the two ends. The CDR3 loop spans 13 amino acids. The CDR3 here is CASSHTTDTEAFF. The CDR3 region has the DNA TGTGCCAGCTCGCATACGACAGACACTGAAGCTTTCTTT.

The V call is TRBV7-8, the J call TRBJ2-3; the D gene is possibly TRBD2 (5 bases). V lost 5 bases and J lost 0, with 12 bases in between. This CDR3 spans 15 amino acids. The V gene's germline CDR1 is SGHVS and CDR2 FQNEAQ. Written as DNA, the CDR3 is TGTGCCAGCAGCCCAGGACGGACTAGCACAGATACGCAGTATTTT. As protein: CASSPGRTSTDTQYF.

This clone was seen only once. The chain has TRBV14 and TRBJ2-1; D gene uncertain. This CDR3 has 12 amino acids. From germline, CDR1 is SGHDN and CDR2 FVKESK. Trimming shortened V by 3 bases and J by 4 bases, and 4 bases separated the two germline ends. This CDR3 is CASSQEYNEQFF. CDR3 nucleotides: TGTGCCAGCAGCCAGGAGTACAATGAGCAGTTCTTC.